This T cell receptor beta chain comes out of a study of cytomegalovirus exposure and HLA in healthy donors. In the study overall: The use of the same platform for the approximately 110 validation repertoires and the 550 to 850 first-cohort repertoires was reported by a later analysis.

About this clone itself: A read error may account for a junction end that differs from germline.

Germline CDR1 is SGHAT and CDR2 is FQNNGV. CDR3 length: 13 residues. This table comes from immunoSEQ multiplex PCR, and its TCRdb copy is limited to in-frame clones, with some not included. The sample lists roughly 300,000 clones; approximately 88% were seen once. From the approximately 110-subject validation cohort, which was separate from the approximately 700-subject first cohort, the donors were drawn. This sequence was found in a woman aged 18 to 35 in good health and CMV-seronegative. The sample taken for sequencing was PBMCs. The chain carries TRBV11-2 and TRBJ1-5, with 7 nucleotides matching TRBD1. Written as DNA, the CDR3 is TGTGCCAGCAGATTAGACAGGGATCAGCCCCAGCATTTT. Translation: CASRLDRDQPQHF. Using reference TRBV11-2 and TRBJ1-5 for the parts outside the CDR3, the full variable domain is EAGVAQSPRYKIIEKRQSVAFWCNPISGHATLYWYQQILGQGPKLLIQFQNNGVVDDSQLPKDRFSAERLKGVDSTLKIQPAKLEDSAVYLCASRLDRDQPQHFGDGTRLSIL.